This T cell receptor (beta chain) was identified in a study of shared clonotypes between healthy human individuals. Selected positively for CCR7 and CD45RO-negative, naive CD8 cells excluded terminally differentiated effector memory CD45RA+ cells. Donors had no recently reported acute infections or vaccinations and were HIV-negative. Trimming cost V 7 bases and J 5 bases, with 16 bases left between them. From germline, CDR1 is SEHNR and CDR2 FQNEAQ (reference sequence). This CDR3 comprises 14 residues. Only in-frame clones appear in the TCRdb table, and some are missing; sequencing was by immunoSEQ multiplex PCR. Of approximately 2,000,000 clones listed, 85% to 95% are singletons.

The chain couples TRBV7-9 to TRBJ2-3; D is perhaps TRBD2 (6 bases). The receptor's source is a young man in good health. Some clones in this sample may be carry-over from other donors' samples. Sequences were obtained from naive CD8+ T cells from PBMCs. Here the CDR3 DNA reads TGTGCCAGCACCCGGGACTCGATAGGAGATACGCAGTATTTT. Translation gives CASTRDSIGDTQYF.